The source of this T cell receptor beta chain is a study of blood T cell repertoires in COVID-19 (dated by TCRdb to 2020 to 2021). In the study overall: Collaborator samples came from the United States, Italy and Spain and covered acute and convalescent phases of COVID-19. The prospective study material was composed of cDNA or gDNA derived from T cells, B-cell-depleted T cells, or PBMCs. The dataset comprised deeply sampled blood TCRbeta repertoires from subjects exposed to, actively infected with, or recovered from COVID-19. A freely available public database, intended as a resource for researchers studying the immune response to SARS-CoV-2, is where the repertoires were released. The samples were drawn from the first 160 participants of the ongoing ImmuneRACE study and from roughly 1,300 subjects provided by 6 global collaborators. The sample metadata nearly always contained a de-identified subject ID, COVID-19 status, age in years and sex. HLA class I and class II types, where available, came from metadata supplied by the sample provider rather than from assay-based typing. The investigation overall reported the following: How much clinical and demographic metadata was included differed by source and by participant, and the metadata was provided uncurated.

The CDR3 measures 14 amino acids from cysteine to phenylalanine. Only the CDR3 portion is preserved as DNA: 42 bases, with reading frame beginning at the first base. The V end loses 1 base and the J end loses 3 bases, and a stretch of 7 bases separates them. CDR1 MNHNS and CDR2 SASEGT were looked up in the germline V gene. TCRbeta CDR3 regions were amplified from genomic DNA using the immunoSEQ Assay, a bias-controlled multiplex PCR. On the authors' methods: Nucleated cell counts per sample were estimated from amplification of reference gene primers within the assay. To quantify the absolute abundance of each unique TCRbeta CDR3 rearrangement, sequence reads were collapsed and filtered. For each sample, productive Simpson clonality was calculated as the square root of Simpson's diversity index across productive rearrangements. TCRdb obtained this table from immuneACCESS and retained in-frame rearrangements with V and J assigned. These tables miss some clones; where compared with another copy, unresolved V genes account for less than half of the shortfall, and the remainder is unexplained. Clone size and V and J calls were adopted from that table, with D and trimming inferred from the DNA. The sample yields roughly 240,000 clones; approximately 85% were counted once. The ten biggest clones cover around 4.7% of the sample.

Points on this clone: This receptor's antigen is unknown. No per-base quality is available; no much larger clone lies one base away.

The collaborating institutions used their own protocols to collect whole blood in K2EDTA tubes. For TCRbeta analysis, collaborator samples were shipped as frozen whole blood, as isolated PBMCs, or as DNA extracted from either sample type. The V and J genes are TRBV6-1 and TRBJ1-5; no D gene call is confident. This clonotype was obtained from a woman aged 70-85 years with acute or convalescent COVID-19. The sample consisted of peripheral blood. The CDR3: CASSEGLYNQPQHF. The bases read TGTGCCAGCAGTGAAGGGCTGTACAATCAGCCCCAGCATTTT.